This record covers a single TCR beta chain. This clone was recorded only once. Its binding antigen is unknown. No per-base quality is available; no much larger clone lies one base away. Synthetic TCR analog templates were spiked into each PCR to estimate absolute template abundance from read counts. Using the immunoSEQ assay, TCRbeta CDR3 regions were amplified from genomic DNA with bias-controlled V and J gene primers. Sequencing of rearranged TCRbeta segments was performed at approximately 20X coverage. For the original study's pipeline: Sequencing errors were corrected by clustering and CDR3s were annotated against IMGT to assign V, D and J genes. Out-of-frame and stop-codon sequences were excluded, and only productive TCRbeta rearrangements were used in downstream analyses. Clonality was calculated as one minus the Shannon entropy normalized by the log of the number of unique productive sequences. Fisher's exact test with Benjamini-Hochberg correction, using a cutoff of adjusted p below 0.01, was how clones that differed between time points or between blood and tumor were identified. TCRdb mirrors the immuneACCESS table, restricted to in-frame sequences. Some clones are absent from its copies; in checked studies, under half trace to an unresolved V gene, and the reason for the others is unknown. The V and J calls and clone size were taken over from that table, and D and trimming were inferred from the DNA. In all, the sample holds about 35,000 clones, and roughly four fifths of those were seen once. The leading ten clones occupy 6.8% of the sample.

These data belong to a study of PD-L1 blockade in urothelial cancer (dated by TCRdb to 2017 to 2019). About the full investigation: Therapy was started in the mid-2010s for all patients, and atezolizumab 1,200 mg was administered intravenously every 3 weeks. About nine tenths of the roughly 29 patients were identified as males with urothelial cancer of bladder origin, and a prior smoking history was reported by 18 of 29 patients. Patients had an ECOG performance status of 0 or 1 and had received between 0 and 3 prior chemotherapy regimens. Blood samples were analyzed at two time points: 3 weeks after treatment start (second dose) and 6 weeks after treatment start. Blood samples gave median yields of approximately 130,000 T cells and approximately 80,000 unique TCRs, along with a median clonality of 0.080. The study, an exploratory multi-omic analysis, examined somatic, immune and clinical correlates of response to PD-L1 blockade with atezolizumab in urothelial cancer. TCR sequencing covered pretreatment tumor samples and matched, serially collected peripheral blood taken before and after atezolizumab treatment. Durable clinical benefit meant progression-free survival longer than 6 months, and TCR features were also tested against progression-free and overall survival. Whole exome sequencing and RNA sequencing of pretreatment tumors were performed alongside TCR sequencing in the same patients. Nine patients achieved durable clinical benefit and approximately 19 did not. Pretreatment blood TCR-seq was available for about 27 patients, at least one posttreatment blood collection was obtained for approximately 25 patients, and tumor TCR-seq was available for approximately 25 patients. The research as a whole found: Because of the small sample size (n = 29) and the many exploratory analyses performed, the results are intended to be regarded as hypothesis-generating. Among patients with durable benefit, tumor-associated TCR clones showed greater expansion in peripheral blood 3 weeks after treatment started (n ≈ 21, p = 0.022). A pretreatment peripheral blood TCR clonality below the median was linked to improved progression-free and overall survival.

The time point label on this specimen signifies: pretreatment peripheral blood. The cohort included some 30 patients with locally advanced or metastatic urothelial carcinoma who were treated at Memorial Sloan Kettering on a trial protocol. Peripheral blood mononuclear cells were collected pretreatment and during treatment, with between 1 and 8 total time points obtained per patient. The Qiagen DNeasy Blood extraction kit was used to purify genomic DNA from total PBMCs and tumor samples. PBMCs were collected pretreatment and during treatment and were isolated and stored as previously described. CDR1 and CDR2 (SGDLS, YYNGEE) derive from the germline V gene. The CDR3 runs 12 residues from the cysteine to the phenylalanine. Only CDR3 DNA is held: 36 bases, read in frame from base 1. Trimming removed 0 bases from V and 6 bases from J, leaving 6 bases between the germline ends.

The receptor's source is a man in his 60s with urothelial cancer. The rearrangement joined TRBV9 to TRBJ1-2; the D gene assignment is ambiguous. The sequencing here drew on PBMCs, taken around atezolizumab (anti-PD-L1) treatment. At the DNA level, the sequence is TGTGCCAGCAGCGTAGACTACCATGGCTACACCTTC. This gives the protein CASSVDYHGYTF.